The rows below give T cell receptor beta chains drawn from one sample of a study of T cell responses to AZD1222 COVID-19 vaccine. The table came from immunoSEQ multiplex PCR; TCRdb's copy has only in-frame clones and leaves some out. The data hold some 150,000 clones, with 80% to 90% observed a single time. Specimen: peripheral blood, collected on day 0 of AZD1222 vaccination. The receptors here all came from an adult in good health. The CDR3 runs from the conserved cysteine through the conserved F or W. D genes are given only for firm matches. Not every row has a clone size; where given, it reads once, few, many or a size class.

d_gene | j_gene | len | abundance | v_gene | CDR3aa | CDR3nt
TRBD2 | TRBJ2-3 | 15 | - | TRBV9 | CASSAEAGVTDTQYF | TGTGCCAGCAGCGCAGAAGCGGGGGTTACAGATACGCAGTATTTT
- | TRBJ1-1 | 15 | few | TRBV19 | CASRQTPATDTEAFF | TGTGCCAGTAGACAGACCCCCGCTACGGACACTGAAGCTTTCTTT
TRBD1 | TRBJ1-5 | 15 | - | TRBV9 | CASSVQGGRNQPQHF | TGTGCCAGCAGCGTTCAGGGGGGTAGGAATCAGCCCCAGCATTTT
- | TRBJ1-3 | 16 | - | TRBV5-1 | CASSPWTASSGNTIYF | TGCGCCAGCAGCCCCTGGACGGCGAGCTCTGGAAACACCATATATTTT
- | TRBJ1-6 | 13 | - | TRBV6-5 | CASSRETNSPLHF | TGTGCCAGCAGTAGGGAGACTAATTCACCCCTCCACTTT
TRBD2 | TRBJ2-1 | 16 | - | TRBV12-5 | CASGLTGGSSYNEQFF | TGTGCTAGTGGTTTGACGGGGGGAAGCTCCTACAATGAGCAGTTCTTC
- | TRBJ2-2 | 13 | - | TRBV5-1 | CASSSREAGELFF | TGCGCCAGCAGCTCCAGGGAGGCCGGGGAGCTGTTTTTT
TRBD1 | TRBJ1-5 | 15 | - | TRBV7-2 | CASSLATGGSQPQHF | TGTGCCAGCAGCTTAGCGACAGGGGGAAGTCAGCCCCAGCATTTT
TRBD2 | TRBJ2-1 | 16 | - | TRBV3-1/TRBV3-2 | CASTFTRTSGSNEQFF | TGTGCCAGCACCTTTACGCGGACTAGCGGTTCAAATGAGCAGTTCTTC
- | TRBJ1-2 | 14 | - | TRBV30 | CAWSVRGADYGYTF | TGTGCCTGGAGTGTACGAGGGGCGGACTATGGCTACACCTTC
TRBD2 | TRBJ2-4 | 17 | - | TRBV4-2 | CASSQESGGRAKNIQYF | TGTGCCAGCAGCCAAGAGTCGGGGGGTCGAGCCAAAAACATTCAGTACTTC
- | TRBJ2-7 | 15 | - | TRBV5-8 | CASSFDGKSSYEQYF | TGTGCCAGCAGCTTTGACGGGAAGAGCTCCTACGAGCAGTACTTC
- | TRBJ1-3 | 15 | - | TRBV7-8 | CASSQGRISGNTIYF | TGTGCCAGCAGCCAAGGACGGATCTCTGGAAACACCATATATTTT
- | TRBJ2-2 | 16 | - | TRBV19 | CASTILRSSTTGELFF | TGTGCCAGTACAATTCTACGGTCCTCTACCACCGGGGAGCTGTTTTTT
- | TRBJ1-1 | 13 | - | TRBV10-3 | CAISTKLNTEAFF | TGTGCCATCAGTACCAAGCTGAACACTGAAGCTTTCTTT
- | TRBJ1-2 | 14 | once | TRBV10-3 | CAIRQGTRNYGYTF | TGTGCCATCAGGCAGGGGACCCGCAACTATGGCTACACCTTC
- | TRBJ1-3 | 16 | - | TRBV7-6 | CASSPQWSFTGNTIYF | TGTGCCAGCAGCCCACAATGGTCCTTTACTGGAAACACCATATATTTT
TRBD1 | TRBJ1-3 | 15 | - | TRBV5-1 | CASSIDRGTGNTIYF | TGCGCCAGCAGCATTGACAGGGGAACTGGAAACACCATATATTTT
- | TRBJ1-5 | 17 | - | TRBV19 | CASSIDAFGRGNQPQHF | TGTGCCAGTAGTATAGATGCCTTCGGCAGGGGTAATCAGCCCCAGCATTTT
- | TRBJ1-1 | 15 | - | TRBV19 | CASSIAGRTNTEAFF | TGTGCCAGTAGTATAGCGGGCAGGACGAACACTGAAGCTTTCTTT
- | TRBJ2-7 | 14 | - | TRBV7-7 | CASSPSTGSYEQYF | TGTGCCAGCAGCCCATCGACAGGCAGCTACGAGCAGTACTTC
- | TRBJ1-2 | 14 | once | TRBV18 | CASSPSGSRDGYTF | TGTGCCAGCTCACCCTCAGGCTCCAGGGATGGCTACACCTTC
- | TRBJ1-4 | 14 | once | TRBV5-5 | CASSLVGTNEKLFF | TGTGCCAGCAGCTTGGTAGGAACAAATGAAAAACTGTTTTTT
- | TRBJ2-2 | 12 | few | TRBV12-3/TRBV12-4 | CASTRMAGELFF | TGTGCCAGCACGCGGATGGCCGGGGAGCTGTTTTTT